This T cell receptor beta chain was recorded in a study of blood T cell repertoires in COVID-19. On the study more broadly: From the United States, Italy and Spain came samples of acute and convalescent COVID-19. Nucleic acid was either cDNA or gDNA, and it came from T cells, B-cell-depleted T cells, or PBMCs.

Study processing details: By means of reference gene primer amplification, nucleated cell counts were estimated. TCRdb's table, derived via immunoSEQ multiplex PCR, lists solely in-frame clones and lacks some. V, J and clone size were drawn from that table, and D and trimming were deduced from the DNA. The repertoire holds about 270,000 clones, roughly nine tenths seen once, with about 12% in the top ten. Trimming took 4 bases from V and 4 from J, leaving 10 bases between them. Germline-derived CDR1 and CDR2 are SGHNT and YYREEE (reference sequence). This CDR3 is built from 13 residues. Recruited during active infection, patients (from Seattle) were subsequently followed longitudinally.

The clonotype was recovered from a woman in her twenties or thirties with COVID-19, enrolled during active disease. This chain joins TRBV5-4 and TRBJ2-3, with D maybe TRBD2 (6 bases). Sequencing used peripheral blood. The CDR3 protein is CASSAGRPDTQYF. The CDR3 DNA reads TGTGCCAGCAGCGCGGGGAGACCAGATACGCAGTATTTT.